This T cell receptor beta chain was profiled in a study of neurological immune-mediated disorders. The table lists this clonotype with many counts. From the 5' RACE reads, TCRdb called clonotypes with MiXCR, one entry per CDR3 protein. The data contain some 48,000 distinct CDR3 sequences, 10% of them singletons. This receptor was taken from a woman in her forties with HTLV-1-associated myelopathy (HAM/TSP). Sequenced input: PBMCs.

The CDR3 sequence: CASGFHGQQTMNTEAFF. The CDR3 coding sequence is TGTGCTAGTGGTTTTCATGGACAGCAAACAATGAACACTGAAGCTTTCTTT. The chain combines TRBV12-5 with TRBJ1-1, with D possibly being TRBD1 (6 bases). The CDR3 is made up of 17 amino acids. Germline lookup yields CDR1 LGHNT and CDR2 FRNRAP. Trimming shortened V by 3 bases and J by 0 bases, and 17 bases separated the two germline ends. Based on the CDR3 plus reference TRBV12-5 and TRBJ1-1, the full variable domain is DARVTQTPRHKVTEMGQEVTMRCQPILGHNTVFWYRQTMMQGLELLAYFRNRAPLDDSGMPKDRFSAEMPDATLATLKIQPSEPRDSAVYFCASGFHGQQTMNTEAFFGQGTRLTVV.